This T cell receptor (delta chain) was documented in a study of gamma-delta chains in newborns, infants, children. For the study at large: Innate gammadelta T cells reportedly expand polyclonally right after birth, driven by microbial exposure, per the title.

TCRdb used CATT to re-call clones from the reads. The table lists about 7,000 delta-chain clones, more than 0.6% of them singletons. This CDR3 contains 18 residues. The germline gives CDR1 GEAIGNYY, CDR2 EKD. V gave up 3 bases and J gave up 1 base; unmatched junction bases: 5. This clone rates as medium-sized. Other DNA sequences in the sample encode the same CDR3. The sequence derives from a child who was a newborn, infant or young child, either healthy, febrile or measles-vaccinated (not recorded which). The chain uses TRDV2 and TRDJ3; the match to TRDD3 covers 10 bases. Material: blood. CDR3 region: CACDPLGDWSWDTRQMFF. CDR3 sequence (DNA): TGTGCCTGTGACCCACTGGGGGATTGGTCCTGGGACACCCGACAGATGTTTTTC.